A single sample is the source of the 18 T cell receptor beta chains below, sequenced in a study of cytomegalovirus exposure and HLA in healthy donors. In the PCR, 60 Vbeta and 13 Jbeta primers were used. The assay was immunoSEQ multiplex PCR, and TCRdb's table has in-frame clones only and misses some. The sample lists some 150,000 clones, around 80% seen once, with approximately 2.1% in the top ten. The material sequenced was PBMCs. These receptors originate from a woman aged 50 to 60 in good health and CMV-seronegative.

This clone was detected only a few times. The rearrangement links TRBV7-9 to TRBJ1-4, with 7 bases matching TRBD1. The V gene end was trimmed by 5 bases and the J gene end by 6 bases; junction bases not matched to a gene: 15. This CDR3 contains 17 residues. Per the germline V gene, CDR1 is SEHNR and CDR2 is FQNEAQ (reference sequence). The CDR3 sequence: CASSRLMGRGGDEKLFF. The CDR3, as DNA: TGTGCCAGCAGCCGACTCATGGGGCGAGGGGGCGATGAAAAACTGTTTTTT.

This chain connects TRBV9 to TRBJ2-5, with 13 bases lining up with TRBD2. Germline V gene sequence: CDR1 SGDLS, CDR2 YYNGEE. The junction had 6 bases not matched to a gene; V was cut back by 3 bases and J by 7 bases. CDR3 length equals 15 residues. CDR3 sequence (DNA): TGTGCCAGCAGCGAGGGGACTAGCGGGACTTTGACCCAGTACTTC. It is translated as CASSEGTSGTLTQYF.

The V and J genes are TRBV2 and TRBJ1-2, with D perhaps matching TRBD1 (6 bases). This CDR3 has 13 amino acids. Trimming took off 2 bases at V and 7 bases at J, with 11 bases between the two ends. The germline CDR1 and CDR2 sequences are SNHLY and FYNNEI. The CDR3 DNA follows: TGTGCCAGCAGTGAAATTGGGGGGGCTGGCTACACCTTC. Translating gives CASSEIGGAGYTF.

V usage is TRBV5-1 and J usage is TRBJ2-2; 9 bases line up with TRBD1. Germline CDR1 and CDR2: SGHRS and YFSETQ. V lost 4 bases, J lost 4 bases, and 5 bases stayed unmatched. The CDR3 is 15 residues long. DNA for the CDR3: TGCGCCAGCAGCCCGGGACAGGGTATCACCGGGGAGCTGTTTTTT. Its translation is CASSPGQGITGELFF.

This clone was seen once. This chain uses TRBV15 with TRBJ2-7; 8 positions agree with TRBD2. V lost 5 bases to trimming and J lost 4 bases; unmatched junction nucleotides: 10. CDR1 is LNHNV and CDR2 is YYDKDF in the germline V gene (reference sequence). The CDR3 spans 15 residues. CDR3 sequence reads: CATSPPGGLGYEQYF. In DNA form, the CDR3 reads TGTGCCACCAGCCCCCCGGGGGGGCTGGGGTACGAGCAGTACTTC.

The chain joins TRBV2 to TRBJ1-2, with TRBD1 matching 11 bases. J gave up 3 bases and V 8 bases, and 8 bases lay outside the gene matches. The germline V gene has CDR1 SNHLY and CDR2 FYNNEI. This CDR3 comprises 15 residues. The CDR3 region is CASFQAGQGDYGYTF. CDR3 DNA: TGTGCCAGCTTCCAGGCGGGACAGGGGGACTATGGCTACACCTTC.

The rearrangement links TRBV27 to TRBJ2-1, with TRBD2 matching over 11 bases. The CDR3 length is 16 residues. The V gene's germline CDR1 is MNHEY and CDR2 SMNVEV (reference sequence). Germline trimming cut 6 bases from V and 12 bases from J; bases unmatched to any gene: 16. The CDR3, as DNA: TGTGCCAGCAGCCTCGCGGGTAGCGGGGGGGCAGTTGGGCAGTTCTTC. It codes for CASSLAGSGGAVGQFF.

The rearrangement links TRBV2 to TRBJ2-5; D perhaps matches TRBD1 (5 bases). Germline V gene data show CDR1 as SNHLY and CDR2 as FYNNEI. The ends were cut back, 6 bases at V and 0 bases at J, with 17 bases in the middle. The CDR3 is 16 residues long. The chain's CDR3 is CASRVQTSGNQETQYF. As DNA, the CDR3 is TGTGCCAGCAGGGTCCAAACTTCAGGGAACCAAGAGACCCAGTACTTC.

This clone has only one observation. V gene TRBV7-9 combines with J gene TRBJ1-5; a possible D gene is TRBD1 (5 bases). Between the trimmed V and J ends, which lost 3 bases and 6 bases, there was a span of 9 bases. The V gene's germline CDR1 is SEHNR and CDR2 FQNEAQ (reference sequence). This CDR3 is built from 13 residues. CDR3 region: CASSLWGGQPQHF. DNA of the CDR3: TGTGCCAGCAGCTTGTGGGGGGGTCAGCCCCAGCATTTT.

This clone was seen just once. This rearrangement joins TRBV6-6 to TRBJ2-1, with D possibly matching TRBD1 (5 bases). The CDR3 has 15 amino acids. CDR1 and CDR2 from the germline V gene are MNHNY and SVGAGI (reference sequence). V was pared by 4 bases and J by 4 bases, with 14 bases between. The CDR3 DNA reads TGTGCCAGCAGTTCTAATAGGGGCTCTTACAATGAGCAGTTCTTC. Its protein product is CASSSNRGSYNEQFF.

This chain joins TRBV5-4 and TRBJ2-2; perhaps TRBD1 as D (6 bases). V gave up 0 bases and J gave up 0 bases, with 6 bases separating them. Germline V gene sequence: CDR1 SGHNT, CDR2 YYREEE (reference sequence). The CDR3 totals 15 residues. CDR3 bases: TGTGCCAGCAGCTTGGAGGGGGCGAACACCGGGGAGCTGTTTTTT. Protein: CASSLEGANTGELFF.

The DNA of the CDR3 is TGTGCCAGCAGTTTACCCCAGCGGGGGGGCACAGATACGCAGTATTTT. This codes for CASSLPQRGGTDTQYF. The chain employs TRBV28 and TRBJ2-3; 9 bases are shared with TRBD2. The CDR3 sequence is 16 residues long. Trimming cost V 2 bases and J 1 base; bases outside gene matches: 4. Germline V lookup: CDR1 MDHEN, CDR2 SYDVKM.

This clone was counted once. This chain connects TRBV18 to TRBJ2-3; D remains ambiguous. V lost 3 bases to trimming and J lost 4 bases, with 5 bases between them. The CDR3 extends over 12 amino acids. The V gene's germline CDR1 is KGHSH and CDR2 LQKENI. The CDR3 protein is CASSPGSDTQYF. The CDR3 nucleotides are TGTGCCAGCTCACCTGGCTCAGATACGCAGTATTTT.

CDR3 coding DNA: TGTGCCACCACCAGGGGGCAGGTCACTGAAGCTTTCTTT. Translated: CATTRGQVTEAFF. The gene calls are TRBV28 and TRBJ1-1; 8 bases are a match to TRBD1. The germline gives CDR1 MDHEN, CDR2 SYDVKM. V dropped 10 bases and J dropped 4; count of bases not matched to a gene: 8. The CDR3 contains 13 residues.

This clone was picked up a small number of times. The chain links TRBV9 to TRBJ2-3, with 11 bases identical to TRBD2. The CDR3 length is 16 residues. The V gene end was trimmed by 0 bases and the J gene end by 2 bases; junction bases not matched to a gene: 2. CDR1 and CDR2 from the germline V gene are SGDLS and YYNGEE. Written as DNA, the CDR3 is TGTGCCAGCAGCGTAGTGGGACTAGCGGTCACAGATACGCAGTATTTT. This codes for CASSVVGLAVTDTQYF.

The chain couples TRBV27 to TRBJ2-7; D ambiguous. The CDR3 sequence is 12 residues long. Trimming cost V 2 bases and J 2 bases, with 4 bases left between them. The germline CDR1 and CDR2 sequences are MNHEY and SMNVEV (reference sequence). DNA of the CDR3: TGTGCCAGCAGTTTACGTACCTACGAGCAGTACTTC. It specifies CASSLRTYEQYF.

This clone occurred once. The gene calls are TRBV9 and TRBJ2-7; possible D gene TRBD2, 6 bases. The germline gives CDR1 SGDLS, CDR2 YYNGEE. Trimming left V 7 bases short and J 7 bases short, with 21 bases between. The CDR3 contains 14 residues. The CDR3 coding sequence is TGTGCCAGCTCCCCTGGCGGGATGCTGGGGGAGCAGTACTTC. Translation: CASSPGGMLGEQYF.

The gene calls are TRBV6-5 and TRBJ1-1; D unresolved. The CDR3 consists of 11 residues. Per the germline V gene, CDR1 is MNHEY and CDR2 is SVGAGI. Trimming shortened V by 2 bases and J by 5 bases, and 3 bases separated the two germline ends. For the CDR3, the DNA is TGTGCCAGCAGTTACGAGACTGAAGCTTTCTTT. Protein: CASSYETEAFF.